The rows below give T cell receptor beta chains drawn from one sample of a study of T cell changes during pregnancy in multiple sclerosis. TCRdb's table, derived via immunoSEQ multiplex PCR, lists solely in-frame clones and lacks some. The table includes about 40,000 clones, over 80% detected once. Material: peripheral blood, obtained in the first trimester of pregnancy. These receptors were obtained from a female donor in good health, enrolled as a control in a pregnancy study. The CDR3 runs from the conserved cysteine through the conserved F or W. The D gene is left open where the match is weak. Expanded clones get a size class; other rows say once, few or many, or leave the size out.

TRBV9	TRBJ1-4	-	-	CASSGTGRREKLFF	TGTGCCAGCAGCGGAACAGGGCGGCGTGAAAAACTGTTTTTT
TRBV6-5	TRBJ2-7	-	-	CASSYSLRVMGEQYF	TGTGCCAGCAGTTACTCTCTCAGGGTGATGGGCGAGCAGTACTTC
TRBV10-2	TRBJ2-3	TRBD2	-	CASSSAGGPRDTQYF	TGCGCCAGCAGTTCAGCGGGAGGGCCGAGAGATACGCAGTATTTT
TRBV9	TRBJ1-5	-	once	CASSVGPQGGQPQHF	TGTGCCAGCAGCGTAGGTCCTCAGGGAGGCCAGCCCCAGCATTTT
TRBV29-1	TRBJ1-5	TRBD1	-	CSALTGGNQPQHF	TGCAGCGCCTTGACAGGGGGCAATCAGCCCCAGCATTTT
TRBV9	TRBJ1-4	-	-	CASSPSPGGRYNEKLFF	TGTGCCAGCAGCCCAAGTCCGGGGGGGCGGTATAATGAAAAACTGTTTTTT
TRBV6-1	TRBJ1-3	TRBD1	-	CASSEDRGGGNTIYF	TGTGCCAGCAGTGAAGACAGGGGCGGTGGAAACACCATATATTTT
TRBV10-3	TRBJ2-1	-	once	CAVNWRGAGGEQFF	TGTGCCGTCAACTGGCGGGGAGCCGGAGGTGAGCAGTTCTTC
TRBV6-5	TRBJ1-1	-	medium-sized	CASSYLGQSEAFF	TGTGCCAGCAGTTACCTCGGACAGAGTGAAGCTTTCTTT
TRBV10-3	TRBJ2-1	-	-	CAISTDSTSSYNEQFF	TGTGCCATCAGCACGGACTCTACGAGCTCCTACAATGAGCAGTTCTTC
TRBV6-7	TRBJ2-4	TRBD2	-	CASSYSKAGGGAKNIQYF	TGTGCCAGCAGTTACTCGAAGGCGGGAGGAGGAGCCAAAAACATTCAGTACTTC
TRBV27	TRBJ1-2	-	-	CASRSTDNYGYTF	TGTGCCAGCAGATCGACAGATAACTATGGCTACACCTTC
TRBV29-1	TRBJ2-7	TRBD1	-	CSVVGTGGYEQYF	TGCAGCGTGGTTGGGACAGGCGGCTACGAGCAGTACTTC
TRBV7-9	TRBJ2-1	TRBD2	-	CASSLGLAVIYNEQFF	TGTGCCAGCAGCTTAGGACTAGCGGTGATCTACAATGAGCAGTTCTTC
TRBV6-1	TRBJ2-5	-	-	CASRGTDQETQYF	TGTGCCAGCCGGGGGACAGACCAAGAGACCCAGTACTTC
TRBV19	TRBJ1-2	-	-	CASLGRTLSNYGYTF	TGTGCCAGCCTGGGGAGAACCCTTTCTAACTATGGCTACACCTTC
TRBV6-5	TRBJ2-1	-	-	CASSPGVYSYNEQFF	TGTGCCAGCAGCCCCGGGGTTTACTCCTACAATGAGCAGTTCTTC
TRBV5-4	TRBJ1-1	-	few	CASGRDRNTEAFF	TGTGCCAGCGGGCGGGATCGGAACACTGAAGCTTTCTTT
TRBV25-1	TRBJ2-5	-	few	CASGGAGWETQYF	TGTGCCAGCGGGGGGGCAGGGTGGGAGACCCAGTACTTC
TRBV7-3	TRBJ2-1	TRBD2	-	CASSLGLAGYNEQFF	TGTGCCAGCAGCCTCGGACTAGCGGGTTACAATGAGCAGTTCTTC
TRBV7-9	TRBJ2-1	TRBD2	-	CASSGGLAGDRNEQFF	TGTGCCAGCAGCGGCGGACTAGCGGGGGATAGGAATGAGCAGTTCTTC
TRBV4-3	TRBJ2-7	TRBD1	-	CASSQGTDFRNEQYF	TGCGCCAGCAGCCAGGGGACAGACTTTCGGAACGAGCAGTACTTC
TRBV18	TRBJ2-2	TRBD1	-	CASSALPGGETGELFF	TGTGCCAGCTCAGCCTTACCAGGGGGCGAGACCGGGGAGCTGTTTTTT
TRBV19	TRBJ2-2	TRBD2	-	CASLGGVGTGELFF	TGTGCCAGTCTGGGGGGGGTTGGCACCGGGGAGCTGTTTTTT
TRBV19	TRBJ2-7	-	-	CASSIQQGYEQYF	TGTGCCAGTAGTATACAACAGGGCTACGAGCAGTACTTC
TRBV7-3	TRBJ2-3	TRBD1	few	CASSLEDRGDYTDTQYF	TGTGCCAGCAGCTTAGAAGACAGGGGGGACTACACAGATACGCAGTATTTT
TRBV4-2	TRBJ1-3	TRBD1	-	CASSQVGQGAGNTIYF	TGTGCCAGCAGCCAAGTAGGCCAGGGGGCTGGAAACACCATATATTTT
TRBV25-1	TRBJ2-7	-	-	CASSGHRDNEQYF	TGTGCCAGCAGTGGCCACAGGGACAACGAGCAGTACTTC